This T cell receptor (beta chain) is drawn from a study of Graves' ophthalmopathy and Graves' hyperthyroidism. Across the whole study: Hyperthyroidism was considered stable when no ophthalmopathy appeared within 18 months of follow-up.

The sequenced template was RNA, covering the TCR beta CDR3 region. RT-PCR in the first round used HTBI primers; a second-round multiplex PCR followed. From the multiplex PCR reads, TCRdb called clonotypes with MiXCR, one entry per CDR3 protein. This sample yields over a million distinct CDR3 sequences, of which 35% to 40% are seen a single time; approximately 12% belongs to the top ten. Study-wide results and caveats: Ophthalmopathy could be told apart from stable hyperthyroidism by a 13-signature model (about 88% sensitivity, about 81% specificity).

V was pared by 3 bases and J by 4 bases, with 10 bases between. The CDR3 is 13 residues long. Per germline, CDR1 SGHNT and CDR2 YYREEE (reference sequence). Comments on this clonotype: Its target is not known.

Source material: peripheral blood or thyroid tissue (not recorded which). The V gene is TRBV5-4, the J gene TRBJ1-2; D may be TRBD1 (6 bases). This TCR derives from an adult man with Graves' hyperthyroidism. CDR3 DNA: TGTGCCAGCAGCTCAGGGGATAGCTATGGCTACACCTTC. Residues: CASSSGDSYGYTF.